This T cell receptor (beta chain) emerged from a study of blood T cell dynamics during melanoma immunotherapy. Some clones are missing from TCRdb's copy, which holds only in-frame ones; the method was immunoSEQ multiplex PCR. The sample yields about 13,000 clones, around 92% seen once. V shed 5 bases and J 4 bases; nucleotides not matched to a gene: 10. The CDR3 contains 15 residues. Germline CDR1 MGHRA, CDR2 YSYEKL. Time point noted: pre-treatment baseline. Apart from a couple of fast progressors, RECIST 1.1 response was judged 12 weeks post-infusion. V and J are TRBV4-1 and TRBJ1-1; TRBD1 matches at 7 bases. The sample was blood, taken from a patient treated with checkpoint blockade. The origin of this receptor is a human donor with melanoma. The DNA of the CDR3 is TGCGCCAGCAGCTTCCGGACAGGAATGGGCACTGAAGCTTTCTTT. It codes for CASSFRTGMGTEAFF.